This is a list of T cell receptor beta chains from one sample in a study of shared T cell receptors in the human thymus. Only in-frame clones appear in the TCRdb table, and some are missing; sequencing was by immunoSEQ multiplex PCR. The sample records hundreds of thousands of clones, around nine tenths being singletons. This sample also appeared in a second study, on human thymus T cells.

Sequences were obtained from thymocytes. The receptors derive from a boy under two years old with a congenital heart defect. Both conserved end residues are part of each CDR3. The order of the fields is V gene, CDR3 length, clone size, J gene, D gene, CDR3 DNA, CDR3 protein. D genes are given only for firm matches. The size entry is marked missing in some rows and otherwise reads once, few, many or a size class.

v_call: TRBV25-1
cdr3_length: 14
clone_size: .
j_call: TRBJ1-5
d_call: TRBD1
cdr3_nt: TGTGCCAGCAGACGCAGGGGGCGAGGTCAGCCCCAGCATTTT
cdr3_aa: CASRRRGRGQPQHF

v_call: TRBV28
cdr3_length: 14
clone_size: once
j_call: TRBJ2-7
d_call: TRBD1
cdr3_nt: TGTGCCAGCAGCCGGGACAGGGGATTCTACGAGCAGTACTTC
cdr3_aa: CASSRDRGFYEQYF

v_call: TRBV2
cdr3_length: 16
clone_size: .
j_call: TRBJ1-5
d_call: .
cdr3_nt: TGTGCCAGCAGCACCTTCGGCGGAGCTAGCAATCAGCCCCAGCATTTT
cdr3_aa: CASSTFGGASNQPQHF

v_call: TRBV5-1
cdr3_length: 17
clone_size: .
j_call: TRBJ2-6
d_call: .
cdr3_nt: TGCGCCAGCAGCTTGGGTCCCGGGGGCTCTGGGGCCAACGTCCTGACTTTC
cdr3_aa: CASSLGPGGSGANVLTF

v_call: TRBV7-6
cdr3_length: 16
clone_size: once
j_call: TRBJ2-5
d_call: TRBD2
cdr3_nt: TGTGCCAGCAGCTTAGAACTAGCGGGAGACTCGGAGACCCAGTACTTC
cdr3_aa: CASSLELAGDSETQYF

v_call: TRBV4-3
cdr3_length: 16
clone_size: .
j_call: TRBJ2-1
d_call: .
cdr3_nt: TGCGCCAGCAGACGAACCGTTAGGAGCTCCTACAATGAGCAGTTCTTC
cdr3_aa: CASRRTVRSSYNEQFF

v_call: TRBV21-1
cdr3_length: 15
clone_size: .
j_call: TRBJ2-5
d_call: .
cdr3_nt: TGTGCCAGCAGCAAACGGCACAGGGGGAGGGAGACCCAGTACTTC
cdr3_aa: CASSKRHRGRETQYF

v_call: TRBV27
cdr3_length: 17
clone_size: .
j_call: TRBJ2-7
d_call: TRBD1
cdr3_nt: TGTGCCAGCAGTTCACACCCCGGGGGACAGGCGGCCTACGAGCAGTACTTC
cdr3_aa: CASSSHPGGQAAYEQYF

v_call: TRBV11-2
cdr3_length: 17
clone_size: .
j_call: TRBJ2-7
d_call: TRBD2
cdr3_nt: TGTGCCAGCAGCGCAGGGGGGACTAGCGGGACCAATTACGAGCAGTACTTC
cdr3_aa: CASSAGGTSGTNYEQYF

v_call: TRBV14
cdr3_length: 17
clone_size: .
j_call: TRBJ2-3
d_call: TRBD2
cdr3_nt: TGTGCCAGCAGCCTGAGATGGCGCCTAGCGGACACAGATACGCAGTATTTT
cdr3_aa: CASSLRWRLADTDTQYF

v_call: TRBV30
cdr3_length: 23
clone_size: .
j_call: TRBJ2-3
d_call: TRBD2
cdr3_nt: TGTGCCTGGAGTGTACTCTTCGTGGACAGCCGGACTAGCGGAGGAGCGGGCACAGATACGCAGTATTTT
cdr3_aa: CAWSVLFVDSRTSGGAGTDTQYF

v_call: TRBV7-9
cdr3_length: 15
clone_size: .
j_call: TRBJ2-3
d_call: .
cdr3_nt: TGTGCCAGCAGCTTCGGGGTAGCGGCCACAGATACGCAGTATTTT
cdr3_aa: CASSFGVAATDTQYF

v_call: TRBV25-1
cdr3_length: 16
clone_size: .
j_call: TRBJ1-1
d_call: .
cdr3_nt: TGTGCCAGCAGTCCGGCACGTCGGAGGGGTGCCACTGAAGCTTTCTTT
cdr3_aa: CASSPARRRGATEAFF

v_call: TRBV9
cdr3_length: 19
clone_size: .
j_call: TRBJ2-6
d_call: .
cdr3_nt: TGTGCCAGCAGCGTAGACAGGTTCTCCACCTTCTCTGGGGCCAACGTCCTGACTTTC
cdr3_aa: CASSVDRFSTFSGANVLTF

v_call: TRBV13
cdr3_length: 14
clone_size: .
j_call: TRBJ2-1
d_call: .
cdr3_nt: TGTGCCAGCAGCTCCCCCCCTCCTCCCAATGAGCAGTTCTTC
cdr3_aa: CASSSPPPPNEQFF

v_call: TRBV5-6
cdr3_length: 15
clone_size: .
j_call: TRBJ1-4
d_call: .
cdr3_nt: TGTGCCAGCAGCTTGCGGGGGGGAACTAATGAAAAACTGTTTTTT
cdr3_aa: CASSLRGGTNEKLFF

v_call: TRBV9
cdr3_length: 15
clone_size: .
j_call: TRBJ2-1
d_call: .
cdr3_nt: TGTGCCAGCAGCGTAGAGTTTCAGAATCCCAATGAGCAGTTCTTC
cdr3_aa: CASSVEFQNPNEQFF

v_call: TRBV7-3
cdr3_length: 15
clone_size: .
j_call: TRBJ2-5
d_call: .
cdr3_nt: TGTGCCAGCAGCCTTAAACAGGGCTCCCAAGAGACCCAGTACTTC
cdr3_aa: CASSLKQGSQETQYF

v_call: TRBV11-2
cdr3_length: 15
clone_size: .
j_call: TRBJ2-3
d_call: TRBD2
cdr3_nt: TGTGCCAGCAGCCCTAGCGGGAGAGGGACAGATACGCAGTATTTT
cdr3_aa: CASSPSGRGTDTQYF

v_call: TRBV7-9
cdr3_length: 17
clone_size: .
j_call: TRBJ2-1
d_call: TRBD1
cdr3_nt: TGTGCCAGCAGCCGTCAAATGGCGGGACAGGTATCCAATGAGCAGTTCTTC
cdr3_aa: CASSRQMAGQVSNEQFF

v_call: TRBV6-1
cdr3_length: 15
clone_size: .
j_call: TRBJ2-5
d_call: TRBD1
cdr3_nt: TGTGCCAGCAGTGAAGTCGGGGACAGTCAAAAGACCCAGTACTTC
cdr3_aa: CASSEVGDSQKTQYF

v_call: TRBV6-4
cdr3_length: 13
clone_size: once
j_call: TRBJ1-2
d_call: .
cdr3_nt: TGTGCCAGCAGTGTCCGACGACGGGGTGGCTACACCTTC
cdr3_aa: CASSVRRRGGYTF

v_call: TRBV9
cdr3_length: 16
clone_size: .
j_call: TRBJ1-1
d_call: .
cdr3_nt: TGTGCCAGCAGCGCCCCTCGACATAATAAGAACACTGAAGCTTTCTTT
cdr3_aa: CASSAPRHNKNTEAFF

v_call: TRBV6-5
cdr3_length: 13
clone_size: .
j_call: TRBJ1-2
d_call: .
cdr3_nt: TGTGCCAGCAGTTACCCAGGGGACAATGGCTACACCTTC
cdr3_aa: CASSYPGDNGYTF

v_call: TRBV4-3
cdr3_length: 16
clone_size: .
j_call: TRBJ2-7
d_call: TRBD2
cdr3_nt: TGCGCCAGCAGCCCGGGGGAGCGGGAGGATACCTACGAGCAGTACTTC
cdr3_aa: CASSPGEREDTYEQYF

v_call: TRBV28
cdr3_length: 13
clone_size: .
j_call: TRBJ2-5
d_call: .
cdr3_nt: TGTGCCAGCAGTCCCAGGGTGAGCGAGACCCAGTACTTC
cdr3_aa: CASSPRVSETQYF

v_call: TRBV7-8
cdr3_length: 16
clone_size: .
j_call: TRBJ2-5
d_call: .
cdr3_nt: TGTGCCAGCCCAGGGTTCCGGGACTTGCCCCAAGAGACCCAGTACTTC
cdr3_aa: CASPGFRDLPQETQYF

v_call: TRBV10-3
cdr3_length: 16
clone_size: .
j_call: TRBJ2-3
d_call: TRBD2
cdr3_nt: TGTGCCATCAGTGAGTCTGTTAGCGGGGCCACAGATACGCAGTATTTT
cdr3_aa: CAISESVSGATDTQYF

v_call: TRBV9
cdr3_length: 14
clone_size: .
j_call: TRBJ2-1
d_call: .
cdr3_nt: TGTGCCAGCAGCGTAGGGCTAGGTCTTAATGAGCAGTTCTTC
cdr3_aa: CASSVGLGLNEQFF

v_call: TRBV27
cdr3_length: 15
clone_size: .
j_call: TRBJ2-7
d_call: TRBD2
cdr3_nt: TGTGCCAGCAGAACTAGCGTATTAACTAATTACGAGCAGTACTTC
cdr3_aa: CASRTSVLTNYEQYF

v_call: TRBV4-2
cdr3_length: 14
clone_size: .
j_call: TRBJ1-1
d_call: .
cdr3_nt: TGTGCCAGCAGCCAAGATACCCGGAGGACTGAAGCTTTCTTT
cdr3_aa: CASSQDTRRTEAFF

v_call: TRBV7-6
cdr3_length: 18
clone_size: .
j_call: TRBJ2-1
d_call: TRBD2
cdr3_nt: TGTGCCAGCAGCCCCCCCGGGACTAGCGGGATTCATTCGGGCGAGCAGTTCTTC
cdr3_aa: CASSPPGTSGIHSGEQFF

v_call: TRBV4-3
cdr3_length: 16
clone_size: .
j_call: TRBJ2-1
d_call: .
cdr3_nt: TGCGCCAGCAGCCCCCGTCACGCGGACTGTTCCAATGAGCAGTTCTTC
cdr3_aa: CASSPRHADCSNEQFF

v_call: TRBV5-1
cdr3_length: 19
clone_size: .
j_call: TRBJ2-5
d_call: .
cdr3_nt: TGCGCCAGCAGCTTGGAAGACCCCCCGGGAGACTCTATGTCGGAGACCCAGTACTTC
cdr3_aa: CASSLEDPPGDSMSETQYF

v_call: TRBV2
cdr3_length: 15
clone_size: .
j_call: TRBJ2-5
d_call: TRBD2
cdr3_nt: TGTGCCAGCCGGGGGACTAGCGAACCCAGGGAGACCCAGTACTTC
cdr3_aa: CASRGTSEPRETQYF

v_call: TRBV2
cdr3_length: 13
clone_size: .
j_call: TRBJ2-5
d_call: .
cdr3_nt: TGTGCCAGCAGACAGGGTTGTCAAGAGACCCAGTACTTC
cdr3_aa: CASRQGCQETQYF

v_call: TRBV4-3
cdr3_length: 18
clone_size: .
j_call: TRBJ2-1
d_call: TRBD2
cdr3_nt: TGCGCCAGCAGCCAAACACGGACTAGCGGGAGGTTTTACAATGAGCAGTTCTTC
cdr3_aa: CASSQTRTSGRFYNEQFF

v_call: TRBV4-3
cdr3_length: 16
clone_size: .
j_call: TRBJ2-7
d_call: TRBD2
cdr3_nt: TGCGCCAGCAGCCAAGATGGCCAGCGGGAGCCCTACGAGCAGTACTTC
cdr3_aa: CASSQDGQREPYEQYF

v_call: TRBV19
cdr3_length: 13
clone_size: .
j_call: TRBJ2-7
d_call: .
cdr3_nt: TGTGCCAGTTCGGACATGGCAGGGAACGAGCAGTACTTC
cdr3_aa: CASSDMAGNEQYF

v_call: TRBV4-1
cdr3_length: 17
clone_size: .
j_call: TRBJ2-1
d_call: TRBD2
cdr3_nt: TGCGCCAGCAGCCGAGGGACTAGCGGGAGCGCCTACAATGAGCAGTTCTTC
cdr3_aa: CASSRGTSGSAYNEQFF

v_call: TRBV7-9
cdr3_length: 17
clone_size: .
j_call: TRBJ1-2
d_call: TRBD1
cdr3_nt: TGTGCCAGCAGCTACGCATTACCGGACAGGGGGCAGAGGGGCTACACCTTC
cdr3_aa: CASSYALPDRGQRGYTF

v_call: TRBV11-2
cdr3_length: 13
clone_size: .
j_call: TRBJ2-1
d_call: .
cdr3_nt: TGTGCCAGCAGCCCCCCGGCCGGGGATGAGCAGTTCTTC
cdr3_aa: CASSPPAGDEQFF

v_call: TRBV7-9
cdr3_length: 16
clone_size: .
j_call: TRBJ2-7
d_call: TRBD2
cdr3_nt: TGTGCCAGCAGCTTAGATGGACTAGCGGGGGGCTACGAGCAGTACTTC
cdr3_aa: CASSLDGLAGGYEQYF

v_call: TRBV18
cdr3_length: 17
clone_size: .
j_call: TRBJ2-3
d_call: .
cdr3_nt: TGTGCCAGCTCAAGGGTGGTCGCGGGAAAACGCACAGATACGCAGTATTTT
cdr3_aa: CASSRVVAGKRTDTQYF

v_call: TRBV9
cdr3_length: 13
clone_size: .
j_call: TRBJ2-7
d_call: .
cdr3_nt: TGTGCCAGCAGCGTCAGAGGGAGCCACGAGCAGTACTTC
cdr3_aa: CASSVRGSHEQYF

v_call: TRBV10-1
cdr3_length: 16
clone_size: .
j_call: TRBJ2-7
d_call: TRBD1
cdr3_nt: TGCGCCAGCAGTGAGTCCAGGGGGCCCGGGGCCTACGAGCAGTACTTC
cdr3_aa: CASSESRGPGAYEQYF

v_call: TRBV27
cdr3_length: 15
clone_size: .
j_call: TRBJ2-1
d_call: TRBD2
cdr3_nt: TGTGCCAGCAGTTCGGGACTAGCGGGGGACAATGAGCAGTTCTTC
cdr3_aa: CASSSGLAGDNEQFF

v_call: TRBV25-1
cdr3_length: 12
clone_size: once
j_call: TRBJ1-1
d_call: .
cdr3_nt: TGTGCCAGCGGAGGGGGGGGCACTGAAGCTTTCTTT
cdr3_aa: CASGGGGTEAFF